The 13 T cell receptor beta chains given below trace back to one sample, sequenced in a study of blood T cells in healthy people across ages. Through a sample-barcoded 5' primer and a J-beta primer mix, a second PCR was run for 7 to 11 cycles. TCRdb reanalysed the 5' RACE reads using MiXCR and keeps one entry per CDR3 protein. Of about a million distinct CDR3 sequences in the sample, roughly half were seen once. The sequenced material came from blood. Receptor source: a woman aged 55-69 years in good health.

The chain has TRBV2 and TRBJ1-1; weak D call: TRBD1 (5 bases). Trimming shortened V by 3 bases and J by 2 bases, and 13 bases separated the two germline ends. The CDR3 length is 15 residues. Germline V gives CDR1 SNHLY, CDR2 FYNNEI. CDR3 region: CASSERAGPNTEAFF. The DNA for the CDR3 is TGTGCCAGCAGTGAGAGGGCGGGACCTAACACTGAAGCTTTCTTT.

The rearrangement uses TRBV18 and TRBJ2-3; 12 bases map to TRBD2. Germline V gene data show CDR1 as KGHSH and CDR2 as LQKENI. V was pared by 5 bases and J by 4 bases, with 4 bases of the junction left unmatched. The CDR3 is made up of 15 amino acids. CDR3 DNA: TGTGCCAGCTCAGCGACTAGCGGGAGACCAGATACGCAGTATTTT. This gives the protein CASSATSGRPDTQYF.

This chain links TRBV2 with TRBJ1-1; D gene unclear. Germline loops: CDR1 SNHLY, CDR2 FYNNEI. This CDR3 has 15 amino acids. V lost 2 bases and J lost 0, with 10 bases in between. The CDR3, as DNA: TGTGCCAGCAGTGAACGGGCGAGCATGAACACTGAAGCTTTCTTT. Translating it yields CASSERASMNTEAFF.

V is TRBV6-6 and J is TRBJ2-4; the D gene is possibly TRBD2 (5 bases). The germline V and J ends were trimmed by 10 bases and 13 bases, with 23 bases remaining between them. The V gene's germline CDR1 is MNHNY and CDR2 SVGAGI (reference sequence). CDR3 length: 13 amino acids. The CDR3 region is CAKTRIILRGQYF. The CDR3 DNA is TGTGCCAAAACACGGATCATTCTACGCGGGCAGTACTTC.

The chain employs TRBV28 and TRBJ2-7; TRBD1 agrees at 10 bases. Germline V gene lookup returns CDR1 MDHEN and CDR2 SYDVKM. This CDR3 has 16 residues. V trimming: 7 bases; J trimming: 3 bases; junction bases outside the gene matches: 12. CDR3 sequence (DNA): TGTGCCAGCACCCCTCCCGACCGGGACAGGGGCTACGAGCAGTACTTC. Protein product: CASTPPDRDRGYEQYF.

The chain uses TRBV7-9 and TRBJ1-4; D is ambiguous. The CDR3 loop spans 12 amino acids. From germline, CDR1 is SEHNR and CDR2 FQNEAQ (reference sequence). Between the trimmed V and J ends, which lost 5 bases and 10 bases, there was a span of 11 bases. CDR3 coding DNA: TGTGCCAGCAGCGAGGGCTCGGGAAAACTGTTTTTT. This translates into CASSEGSGKLFF.

V and J are TRBV6-5 and TRBJ2-1; the match to TRBD2 covers 10 bases. The V segment lost 10 bases and the J segment 6 bases; nucleotides outside the gene matches: 12. This CDR3 is 15 amino acids long. Germline V gene data show CDR1 as MNHEY and CDR2 as SVGAGI. CDR3 protein: CATAPYSGRSNEQFF. The CDR3 DNA follows: TGTGCCACGGCCCCCTATAGCGGGAGGTCCAATGAGCAGTTCTTC.

V and J are TRBV4-1 and TRBJ2-3; 7 bases line up with TRBD2. Per germline, CDR1 MGHRA and CDR2 YSYEKL. The CDR3 totals 16 residues. V trimming: 4 bases; J trimming: 0 bases; junction bases outside the gene matches: 7. The CDR3 DNA sequence: TGCGCCAGCAGCCGACCGTATAGCGGGAGCACAGATACGCAGTATTTT. Translation gives CASSRPYSGSTDTQYF.

The genes are TRBV7-2 and TRBJ2-4; 7 bases align to TRBD1. V was pared by 5 bases and J by 0 bases, with 10 bases of the junction left unmatched. This CDR3 contains 17 residues. The germline V gene encodes CDR1 SGHTA and CDR2 FQGNSA. The DNA of the CDR3 is TGTGCCAGCAGCACCGTCGGGACAGCGAGAGCCAAAAACATTCAGTACTTC. Translated, it gives CASSTVGTARAKNIQYF.

The chain recombines TRBV28 with TRBJ2-1, with D unresolved. This CDR3 is 14 amino acids long. V lost 3 bases and J lost 7, with 13 bases in between. Germline CDR1 MDHEN, CDR2 SYDVKM. CDR3 nucleotide sequence: TGTGCCAGCAGTTTCGCGAATGTGGTGAATGAGCAGTTCTTC. Amino acid sequence: CASSFANVVNEQFF.

This rearrangement joins TRBV6-6 to TRBJ2-1, with 7 nucleotides matching TRBD1. Germline V gives CDR1 MNHNY, CDR2 SVGAGI (reference sequence). This CDR3 contains 14 residues. V shed 6 bases, J shed 6 bases, and the junction held 8 bases outside the gene matches. The CDR3 DNA is TGTGCCAGCAGGAGGGGGCAGGCGGGCAATGAGCAGTTCTTC. Residues: CASRRGQAGNEQFF.

This clonotype turned up a few times. The gene calls are TRBV7-2 and TRBJ2-7; D call uncertain. This CDR3 contains 15 residues. The germline V gene encodes CDR1 SGHTA and CDR2 FQGNSA. The V end lost 5 bases, the J end lost 0 bases, and 14 bases lay between the germline ends. Here the CDR3 reads CASSTRLLSSYEQYF. DNA of the CDR3: TGTGCCAGCAGCACCCGACTCCTAAGCTCCTACGAGCAGTACTTC.

J is TRBJ1-6 and V is TRBV12-3 or TRBV12-4, with D maybe TRBD1 (6 bases). The CDR3 is 15 amino acids. The V and J ends lost 6 bases and 4 bases respectively, with 13 bases between them. In nucleotides, the CDR3 is TGTGCCAGCAGGGGGGGGACATCATATAATTCACCCCTCCACTTT. This sequence encodes CASRGGTSYNSPLHF.